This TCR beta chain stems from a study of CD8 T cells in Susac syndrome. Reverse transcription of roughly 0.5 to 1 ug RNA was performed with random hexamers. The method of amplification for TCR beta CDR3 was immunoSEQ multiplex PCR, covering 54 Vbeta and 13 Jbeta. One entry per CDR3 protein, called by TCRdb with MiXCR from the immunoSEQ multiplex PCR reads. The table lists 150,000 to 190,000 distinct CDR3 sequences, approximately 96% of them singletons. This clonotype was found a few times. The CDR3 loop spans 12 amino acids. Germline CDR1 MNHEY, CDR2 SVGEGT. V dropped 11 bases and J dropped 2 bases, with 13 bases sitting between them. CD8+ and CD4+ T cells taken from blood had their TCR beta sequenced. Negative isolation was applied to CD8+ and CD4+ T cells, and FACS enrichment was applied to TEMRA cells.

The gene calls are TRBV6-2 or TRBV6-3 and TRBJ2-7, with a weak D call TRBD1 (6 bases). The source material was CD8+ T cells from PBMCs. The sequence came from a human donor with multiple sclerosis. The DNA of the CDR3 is TGTGCCGGTGGGACAACGACCTACGAGCAGTACTTC. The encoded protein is CAGGTTTYEQYF.